These 11 T cell receptor beta chains were all obtained from the same sample, sequenced in a study of T cells in Graves' hyperthyroidism and ophthalmopathy. The TCR beta CDR3 regions underwent amplification using RNA transcripts as the source. When the TCR CDR3 underwent first-round RT-PCR, the HTBI primer set was used. One entry per CDR3 protein, called by TCRdb with MiXCR from the multiplex PCR reads. The sample carries fewer than 400,000 distinct CDR3 sequences, 16% recorded once. The sample was blood. These receptors came from a man aged 25-45 years with Graves' hyperthyroidism.

This clonotype appeared a few times. This chain joins TRBV5-1 and TRBJ2-7; 8 positions agree with TRBD1. V was pared by 4 bases and J by 6 bases, with 6 bases of the junction left unmatched. CDR1 SGHRS and CDR2 YFSETQ come from the germline V gene. This CDR3 region has 13 residues. The CDR3 here is CASSIGQGSEQYF. CDR3 coding DNA: TGCGCCAGCAGCATAGGACAGGGCAGCGAGCAGTACTTC.

This chain connects TRBV11-1 to TRBJ2-3; TRBD2 might be the D (5 bases). Trimming removed 2 bases at V and 9 bases at J, with 15 bases between. Germline CDR1 reads SGHAT; CDR2 reads FQDESV (reference sequence). The CDR3 loop spans 14 amino acids. CDR3 sequence: CASSLSLAPDTQYF. The CDR3 DNA follows: TGTGCCAGCAGCTTATCTCTAGCACCGGACACGCAGTATTTT.

This clonotype was seen repeatedly, ten times or more. V usage is TRBV28 and J usage is TRBJ2-1; D might be TRBD2 (5 bases). Germline V gene lookup returns CDR1 MDHEN and CDR2 SYDVKM. The CDR3 runs to 11 residues. The V and J ends lost 5 bases and 10 bases respectively, with 9 bases between them. This chain's CDR3 is CASSGRREQFF. For the CDR3, the DNA is TGTGCCAGCAGTGGGCGGAGGGAGCAGTTCTTC.

This clonotype was observed at least ten times. This chain uses TRBV7-9 with TRBJ2-5; unclear D gene. Germline V gene lookup returns CDR1 SEHNR and CDR2 FQNEAQ (reference sequence). This CDR3 comprises 16 residues. The V gene lost 5 bases and the J gene lost 2 bases, with 18 bases spanning the gap. Written as DNA, the CDR3 is TGTGCCAGCAGCCCTATCTTTGGGCCGAAACAAGAGACCCAGTACTTC. This gives the protein CASSPIFGPKQETQYF.

Many counts were recorded for this clonotype. V gene TRBV7-9 combines with J gene TRBJ2-2; D gene uncertain. Germline CDR1 is SEHNR and CDR2 is FQNEAQ (reference sequence). There are 17 residues in the CDR3. The V gene lost 5 bases and the J gene lost 1 base, with 17 bases spanning the gap. The CDR3 here is CASSPRAVGGNTGELFF. In DNA, the CDR3 is TGTGCCAGCAGCCCCCGGGCCGTGGGCGGGAACACCGGGGAGCTGTTTTTT. The whole variable domain, remainder taken from reference TRBV7-9 and TRBJ2-2, is DTGVSQNPRHKITKRGQNVTFRCDPISEHNRLYWYRQTLGQGPEFLTYFQNEAQLEKSRLLSDRFSAERPKGSFSTLEIQRTEQGDSAMYLCASSPRAVGGNTGELFFGEGSRLTVL.

This clonotype was seen only a few times. The chain's CDR3 is CASSRFGTSGIFQETQYF. The CDR3, as DNA: TGTGCCAGCAGCCGCTTTGGGACTAGCGGGATTTTCCAAGAGACCCAGTACTTC. This rearrangement joins TRBV7-9 to TRBJ2-5; the match to TRBD2 covers 13 bases. This CDR3 is built from 18 residues. Germline CDR1 SEHNR, CDR2 FQNEAQ (reference sequence). J was trimmed by 1 base and V by 5 bases; bases with no gene match: 10. The whole variable domain, filled in from reference TRBV7-9 and TRBJ2-5, reads DTGVSQNPRHKITKRGQNVTFRCDPISEHNRLYWYRQTLGQGPEFLTYFQNEAQLEKSRLLSDRFSAERPKGSFSTLEIQRTEQGDSAMYLCASSRFGTSGIFQETQYFGPGTRLLVL.

This chain links TRBV27 with TRBJ1-5; D is uncertain. The V end lost 3 bases, the J end lost 5 bases, and 5 bases lay between the germline ends. This CDR3 is 12 amino acids long. CDR1 MNHEY and CDR2 SMNVEV come from the germline V gene (reference sequence). CDR3 sequence reads: CASSFSDQPQHF. DNA for the CDR3: TGTGCCAGCAGTTTTTCGGATCAGCCCCAGCATTTT.

This clonotype was seen ten or more times. This chain links TRBV5-6 with TRBJ2-7; no reliable D call. The germline V gene encodes CDR1 SGHDT and CDR2 YYEEEE. CDR3 length equals 12 residues. Deletions cut 3 bases from V and 2 bases from J, with 6 bases between. The CDR3 coding sequence is TGTGCCAGCAGCTCGTCCACCTACGAGCAGTACTTC. Translating it yields CASSSSTYEQYF.

About this clonotype: Since a much larger clone is just one base distant, this may be a read error. V and J are TRBV18 and TRBJ2-7, with D perhaps matching TRBD1 or TRBD2 (5 bases each). In germline, CDR1 is KGHSH, CDR2 LQKENI. The V gene lost 0 bases and the J gene lost 7 bases, with 13 bases spanning the gap. This CDR3 spans 14 amino acids. Here the CDR3 reads CASSPPGPHNEQYF. CDR3 DNA sequence: TGTGCCAGCTCACCACCGGGACCGCACAATGAGCAGTACTTC.

The sample holds many counts of this clonotype. V is TRBV6-1 and J is TRBJ1-2, with 11 bases matching TRBD1. Germline-derived CDR1 and CDR2 are MNHNS and SASEGT. Germline trimming cut 6 bases from V and 1 base from J; bases unmatched to any gene: 13. The CDR3 runs 18 residues. The CDR3 loop is CASSQRTGGRSGNYGYTF. The CDR3 DNA reads TGTGCCAGCAGCCAGCGGACAGGGGGCCGATCCGGTAACTATGGCTACACCTTC.

The rearrangement uses TRBV30 and TRBJ1-6, with D possibly TRBD1 on 5 matching bases. V lost 2 bases and J lost 13, with 18 bases in between. Germline assignment: CDR1 GTSNPN and CDR2 SVGIG (reference sequence). CDR3 size: 14 residues. CDR3 bases: TGTGCCTGGAGTATGGGGGAGGGCCCCATGCCCCTCCACTTT. Amino acid sequence: CAWSMGEGPMPLHF.